The 27 T cell receptor beta chains below were found in one sample sequenced in a study of glioma-infiltrating T cells after dendritic cell vaccination. Time point noted: after dendritic cell vaccination, including at tumor progression/relapse. The repertoire was sequenced with immunoSEQ multiplex PCR; TCRdb's copy has only in-frame clones and lacks some. The table includes 70,000 to 100,000 clones, roughly 87% detected once. The specimen comprised blood, sampled after dendritic cell vaccination. All receptors derive from a human donor with glioblastoma.

This clone occurred a few times. The rearrangement uses TRBV6-6 and TRBJ1-4; 7 nucleotides align to TRBD1. The CDR3 runs 12 residues. CDR1 and CDR2 (germline): MNHNY, SVGAGI (reference sequence). The V gene end was trimmed by 6 bases and the J gene end by 13 bases; junction bases not matched to a gene: 8. CDR3 in DNA: TGTGCCAGCAGCCTGACAGGGCTCGGACTGTTTTTT. The encoded protein is CASSLTGLGLFF.

The chain has TRBV14 and TRBJ1-2, with D possibly TRBD1 on 6 matching bases. Trimming pared 0 bases from V and 8 bases from J, leaving 19 bases between. The germline CDR1 and CDR2 sequences are SGHDN and FVKESK. The CDR3 is 16 residues long. For the CDR3, the DNA is TGTGCCAGCAGCCAAGATCGGAACCCTACAGGGTACGGCTACACCTTC. This translates into CASSQDRNPTGYGYTF.

V is TRBV5-4 and J is TRBJ1-1; D is uncertain. This CDR3 has 14 amino acids. V gave up 4 bases and J gave up 1 base, with 11 bases separating them. The germline V gene encodes CDR1 SGHNT and CDR2 YYREEE (reference sequence). CDR3 sequence: CASSIRRGNTEAFF. As DNA, the CDR3 is TGTGCCAGCAGCATACGACGGGGGAACACTGAAGCTTTCTTT.

This chain uses TRBV6-6 with TRBJ2-5, with 8 bases identical to TRBD2. The closer fit of TRBJ2-7 to the DNA end suggests the J call may be wrong. Looked up from germline, CDR1 is MNHNY and CDR2 is SVGAGI (reference sequence). This CDR3 has 15 amino acids. The CDR3 sequence is CASSYSSGAGGEQYF. The CDR3 nucleotides read TGTGCCAGCAGTTACTCGTCAGGGGCGGGAGGCGAGCAGTACTTC.

In this sample, this clone turned up a few times. V usage is TRBV5-4 and J usage is TRBJ2-5; 10 positions match TRBD1. V lost 7 bases to trimming and J lost 4 bases; unmatched junction nucleotides: 4. The V gene's germline CDR1 is SGHNT and CDR2 YYREEE (reference sequence). The CDR3 is 13 residues long. The CDR3 DNA sequence: TGTGCCAGCCGGGACAGGGGAGGAGAGACCCAGTACTTC. It yields the protein CASRDRGGETQYF. The full variable domain, completed using reference TRBV5-4 and TRBJ2-5, is ETGVTQSPTHLIKTRGQQVTLRCSSQSGHNTVSWYQQALGQGPQFIFQYYREEENGRGNFPPRFSGLQFPNYSSELNVNALELDDSALYLCASRDRGGETQYFGPGTRLLVL.

V usage is TRBV7-9 and J usage is TRBJ2-7; 11 positions match TRBD1. V was pared by 5 bases and J by 7 bases, with 10 bases of the junction left unmatched. Germline lookup yields CDR1 SEHNR and CDR2 FQNEAQ (reference sequence). This CDR3 comprises 15 residues. The CDR3 DNA is TGTGCCAGCAGCCCGGGACAGGGGGAACTTATAGAGCAGTACTTC. This gives the protein CASSPGQGELIEQYF.

CDR3 bases: TGTGCCAGCAGTCCTAATCCAGGATTTAGGGAGACCCAGTACTTC. Protein: CASSPNPGFRETQYF. The V call is TRBV2, the J call TRBJ2-5; no clear D gene. The CDR3 runs 15 residues. V lost 5 bases and J lost 5, with 18 bases in between. Germline values: CDR1 SNHLY, CDR2 FYNNEI.

The chain links TRBV27 to TRBJ1-6; 7 nucleotides match TRBD1. This CDR3 comprises 15 residues. The germline V gene encodes CDR1 MNHEY and CDR2 SMNVEV (reference sequence). J gave up 7 bases and V 0 bases, and 3 bases lay outside the gene matches. This CDR3 reads CASSLSGTENSPLHF. In DNA, the CDR3 is TGTGCCAGCAGTTTATCCGGGACAGAAAATTCACCCCTCCACTTT.

The chain links TRBV30 to TRBJ2-1; D is undetermined. This CDR3 is 14 amino acids long. CDR1 and CDR2 from the germline V gene are GTSNPN and SVGIG (reference sequence). V shed 0 bases and J shed 2 bases, with 8 bases lying between them. This CDR3 is CAWSVNTAYNEQFF. CDR3 sequence (DNA): TGTGCCTGGAGTGTAAACACCGCCTACAATGAGCAGTTCTTC.

This clone was counted once. This sequence joins TRBV4-2 and TRBJ2-7, with 7 bases lining up with TRBD1. V was clipped by 0 bases and J by 2 bases; unmatched bases: 13. Looked up from germline, CDR1 is LGHNA and CDR2 is YNFKEQ. The CDR3 contains 18 residues. The CDR3 loop is CASSQERGPGQLAYEQYF. The CDR3 DNA follows: TGTGCCAGCAGCCAAGAAAGGGGTCCGGGACAGCTGGCCTACGAGCAGTACTTC.

The chain joins TRBV2 to TRBJ1-2; unclear D gene. The V end was cut by 4 bases, the J end by 2 bases, with 11 bases between. The CDR3 length is 14 residues. Germline V lookup: CDR1 SNHLY, CDR2 FYNNEI. For the CDR3, the DNA is TGTGCCAGCAGTGCGAACACGGAGAACTATGGCTACACCTTC. Its protein product is CASSANTENYGYTF.

The chain employs TRBV9 and TRBJ1-2; D remains ambiguous. CDR1 is SGDLS and CDR2 is YYNGEE in the germline V gene. CDR3 size: 13 residues. V gave up 0 bases and J gave up 2 bases, with 5 bases separating them. The CDR3 is CASSVAVNYGYTF. CDR3 nucleotides: TGTGCCAGCAGCGTAGCGGTGAACTATGGCTACACCTTC.

The table lists this clone with a count of one. The chain is built from TRBV5-1 and TRBJ2-5; unclear D gene. The ends were cut back, 4 bases at V and 12 bases at J, with 22 bases in the middle. This CDR3 is built from 14 residues. The germline CDR1 and CDR2 sequences are SGHRS and YFSETQ. The CDR3 here is CASSISPSTPGEYF. The CDR3 bases are TGCGCCAGCAGCATCTCACCAAGTACACCCGGAGAGTACTTC.

The CDR3 reads CASRDNRAHGYTF. CDR3 DNA: TGTGCCAGCAGGGATAACAGGGCCCATGGCTACACCTTC. The V gene is TRBV6-5, the J gene TRBJ1-2, with a tentative D call TRBD1 (6 bases). There are 13 residues in the CDR3. CDR1 is MNHEY and CDR2 is SVGAGI in the germline V gene. V lost 6 bases and J 6 bases, leaving 14 bases between the germline ends.

The gene calls are TRBV29-1 and TRBJ1-2; TRBD1 agrees at 9 bases. In germline, CDR1 is SQVTM, CDR2 ANQGSEA. The junction had 3 bases not matched to a gene; V was cut back by 0 bases and J by 4 bases. This CDR3 is 14 amino acids long. In DNA form, the CDR3 reads TGCAGCGTTGAAGAAGGACAGGGGCTCTATGGCTACACCTTC. Protein product: CSVEEGQGLYGYTF.

The gene calls are TRBV25-1 and TRBJ1-5, with D maybe TRBD1 (6 bases). Germline V lookup: CDR1 MGHDK, CDR2 SYGVNS. Trimming cost V 5 bases and J 3 bases, with 11 bases left between them. CDR3 size: 14 residues. CDR3 nucleotide sequence: TGTGCCAGCAGTCCGGTGGGGGCCAATCAGCCCCAGCATTTT. Amino acid sequence: CASSPVGANQPQHF.

This rearrangement joins TRBV18 to TRBJ1-2, with D unresolved. Trimming took off 3 bases at V and 5 bases at J, with 25 bases between the two ends. Germline V gives CDR1 KGHSH, CDR2 LQKENI. This CDR3 region has 18 residues. CDR3 region: CASSPYPFGREGLYGYTF. The CDR3 nucleotides read TGTGCCAGCTCACCCTACCCTTTCGGGAGGGAGGGTTTGTATGGCTACACCTTC.

V gene TRBV19 combines with J gene TRBJ2-7, with 12 bases fitting TRBD1. The CDR3 is 14 amino acids. Germline trimming cut 6 bases from V and 3 bases from J; bases unmatched to any gene: 3. Germline V gene sequence: CDR1 LNHDA, CDR2 SQIVND (reference sequence). The CDR3 loop is CASRGQGADYEQYF. CDR3 coding DNA: TGTGCCAGTAGGGGACAGGGGGCGGACTACGAGCAGTACTTC.

The chain employs TRBV5-1 and TRBJ1-2, with 9 nucleotides matching TRBD1. Trimming took 3 bases from V and 7 from J; bases not matched to a gene: 7. Germline loops: CDR1 SGHRS, CDR2 YFSETQ. This CDR3 spans 14 amino acids. The CDR3 protein is CASSSAGQGVGYTF. The CDR3 nucleotides read TGCGCCAGCAGCTCCGCGGGACAGGGAGTTGGCTACACCTTC.

This clone was detected once. Other nucleotide sequences from this sample produce the same CDR3. The V and J genes are TRBV13 and TRBJ1-2; D call uncertain. Germline V gene sequence: CDR1 PRHDT, CDR2 FYEKMQ (reference sequence). With 2 bases removed from V and 2 bases from J, the gap between germline ends came to 6 bases. This CDR3 comprises 13 residues. The CDR3 nucleotides are TGTGCCAGCAGCTTAACGGGGAACTATGGCTACACCTTC. Amino acid sequence: CASSLTGNYGYTF.

This clone was recorded a few times. The V gene is TRBV7-9, the J gene TRBJ2-1, with 10 bases matching TRBD2. With V trimmed by 2 bases and J by 6 bases, 4 bases remained unmatched. The CDR3 runs 15 residues. The germline CDR1 and CDR2 sequences are SEHNR and FQNEAQ (reference sequence). CDR3 DNA: TGTGCCAGCAGCTTAAGGACTAGCGGAGCCAATGAGCAGTTCTTC. Amino acid sequence: CASSLRTSGANEQFF.

The table lists this clone with many counts. The V and J genes are TRBV7-8 and TRBJ1-5; no firm D call. This CDR3 has 12 amino acids. Germline assignment: CDR1 SGHVS and CDR2 FQNEAQ. V dropped 1 base and J dropped 6 bases, with 4 bases sitting between them. In DNA, the CDR3 is TGTGCCAGCAGCTTAGGCGGTCAGCCCCAGCATTTT. Encoded protein: CASSLGGQPQHF.

The CDR3 protein is CASSQDQAINTGELFF. The CDR3 coding sequence is TGTGCCAGCAGCCAAGATCAAGCCATAAACACCGGGGAGCTGTTTTTT. The rearrangement uses TRBV14 and TRBJ2-2; D remains unclear. The CDR3 extends over 16 amino acids. Germline CDR1 SGHDN, CDR2 FVKESK. Trimming left V 0 bases short and J 2 bases short, with 10 bases between.

The rearrangement links TRBV7-9 to TRBJ1-3; 7 bases align to TRBD1. The V and J ends lost 5 bases and 4 bases, in that order; junction bases with no gene match: 11. The CDR3 sequence is 16 residues long. Looked up from germline, CDR1 is SEHNR and CDR2 is FQNEAQ (reference sequence). In DNA, the CDR3 is TGTGCCAGCAGCCCGGGCTCCGGGGACAGAGGAAACACCATATATTTT. This codes for CASSPGSGDRGNTIYF.

J is TRBJ1-2 and V is TRBV29-1; TRBD1 matches 9 bases. Germline values: CDR1 SQVTM, CDR2 ANQGSEA. Trimming took 4 bases from V and 9 from J; bases not matched to a gene: 9. There are 13 residues in the CDR3. The CDR3 reads CSVVYGQGSRYTF. The CDR3 DNA is TGCAGCGTTGTTTATGGACAGGGGTCCCGCTACACCTTC.

This clone has at least ten counts. This chain's CDR3 is CASSPYASGGASYEQYF. CDR3 nucleotide sequence: TGTGCCAGCAGTCCCTACGCCTCAGGGGGCGCTTCCTACGAGCAGTACTTC. The V call is TRBV27, the J call TRBJ2-7; 8 nucleotides match TRBD1. This CDR3 is built from 17 residues. The junction had 13 bases not matched to a gene; V was cut back by 5 bases and J by 1 base. CDR1 MNHEY and CDR2 SMNVEV come from the germline V gene (reference sequence).

The chain couples TRBV4-1 to TRBJ1-3; perhaps TRBD1 as D (6 bases). Germline V CDR1 and CDR2: MGHRA, YSYEKL. CDR3 size: 15 residues. V lost 4 bases, J lost 0 bases, and 10 bases lay in between. The CDR3 DNA sequence: TGCGCCAGCAGCCCGGGACATCGCTCTGGAAACACCATATATTTT. Translated, it gives CASSPGHRSGNTIYF.